The 27 T cell receptor beta chains in this list originate from one sample, sequenced in a study of T cell changes during pregnancy in multiple sclerosis. TCRdb keeps only in-frame clones here, not all; method: immunoSEQ multiplex PCR. This sample has 70,000 to 100,000 clones, with roughly 93% found just once. The sequenced sample was peripheral blood, obtained in the third trimester of pregnancy. The receptors here all came from a female donor with multiple sclerosis, enrolled in a pregnancy study.

The rearrangement joins TRBV28 to TRBJ1-1; D gene ambiguous. Trimming stripped 6 bases from V and 13 bases from J, with 15 bases between. Germline CDR1 is MDHEN and CDR2 is SYDVKM. The CDR3 sequence is 11 residues long. The CDR3 DNA reads as TGTGCCAGCAGCTATCTTTGGAGGGTTTTCTTT. Protein product: CASSYLWRVFF.

The CDR3 protein is CASADSLSGANVLTF. The CDR3 nucleotides read TGTGCCAGCGCAGACAGTCTCTCTGGGGCCAACGTCCTGACTTTC. This chain connects TRBV9 to TRBJ2-6, with D maybe TRBD1 (5 bases). Germline CDR1 is SGDLS and CDR2 is YYNGEE. V was pared by 7 bases and J by 0 bases, with 11 bases between. The CDR3 runs 15 residues.

The chain employs TRBV28 and TRBJ1-2; D is perhaps TRBD1 (5 bases). The CDR3 loop spans 17 amino acids. V was shortened by 3 bases and J by 4 bases, with 21 bases between the two germline ends. The germline gives CDR1 MDHEN, CDR2 SYDVKM. Written as DNA, the CDR3 is TGTGCCAGCAGTTTTGGCAGGGCTACAATGGTGGCCTATGGCTACACCTTC. It encodes CASSFGRATMVAYGYTF.

The V and J genes are TRBV2 and TRBJ2-6, with no clear D. The ends were cut back, 5 bases at V and 0 bases at J, with 5 bases in the middle. Germline CDR1 and CDR2: SNHLY and FYNNEI. There are 14 residues in the CDR3. The CDR3 loop reads CASSFYSGANVLTF. DNA for the CDR3: TGTGCCAGCAGTTTCTACTCTGGGGCCAACGTCCTGACTTTC.

The chain couples TRBV5-4 to TRBJ1-4; 9 bases map to TRBD1. Germline V gives CDR1 SGHNT, CDR2 YYREEE (reference sequence). The V and J ends lost 4 bases and 3 bases, in that order; junction bases with no gene match: 4. The CDR3 has 15 residues. The CDR3 reads CASSGGDRANEKLFF. The DNA for the CDR3 is TGTGCCAGCAGCGGGGGGGACAGGGCTAATGAAAAACTGTTTTTT.

The chain uses TRBV9 and TRBJ2-1, with a weak D call TRBD2 (6 bases). With 4 bases removed from V and 8 bases from J, the gap between germline ends came to 19 bases. CDR3 length: 15 residues. CDR1 SGDLS and CDR2 YYNGEE come from the germline V gene. The CDR3 here is CASSPPDGGVYEQFF. The CDR3 DNA reads as TGTGCCAGCAGCCCCCCCGACGGGGGAGTGTATGAGCAGTTCTTC.

The gene calls are TRBV19 and TRBJ1-2, with D unresolved. With 3 bases removed from V and 11 bases from J, the gap between germline ends came to 19 bases. Germline V gives CDR1 LNHDA, CDR2 SQIVND (reference sequence). CDR3 length: 14 amino acids. The CDR3 sequence is CASSIDIWAEIYTF. In DNA, the CDR3 is TGTGCCAGTAGTATCGATATATGGGCCGAGATTTACACCTTC. The full variable domain, in which reference TRBV19 and TRBJ1-2 provide the parts outside the CDR3, is DGGITQSPKYLFRKEGQNVTLSCEQNLNHDAMYWYRQDPGQGLRLIYYSQIVNDFQKGDIAEGYSVSREKKESFPLTVTSAQKNPTAFYLCASSIDIWAEIYTFGSGTRLTVV.

The chain links TRBV28 to TRBJ1-1, with no clear D. Trimming shortened V by 4 bases and J by 1 base, and 13 bases separated the two germline ends. The CDR3 spans 15 residues. Germline V CDR1 and CDR2: MDHEN, SYDVKM. The CDR3 nucleotides are TGTGCCAGCAGTTCCCCCCCCGGCGGGAACACTGAAGCTTTCTTT. Translating it yields CASSSPPGGNTEAFF.

Details on this clone: Sequence at one end of the junction differs from germline and may be a read error. The chain couples TRBV2 to TRBJ2-6; D possibly corresponds to TRBD2 (6 bases). The CDR3 has 17 residues. The germline gives CDR1 SNHLY, CDR2 FYNNEI. DNA for the CDR3: TGTGCCAGCGGACGGACACGCGGGGCCTCTGGCGCCAACGTCCTGACTTTC. It translates to CASGRTRGASGANVLTF. The variable domain in full, with the rest retrieved from reference TRBV2 and TRBJ2-6, is EPEVTQTPSHQVTQMGQEVILRCVPISNHLYFYWYRQILGQKVEFLVSFYNNEISEKSEIFDDQFSVERPDGSNFTLKIRSTKLEDSAMYFCASGRTRGASGANVLTFGAGSRLTVL.

V and J are TRBV7-2 and TRBJ2-7, with a possible D match to TRBD1 (6 bases). Germline CDR1 reads SGHTA; CDR2 reads FQGNSA. This CDR3 has 15 amino acids. Trimming took 6 bases from V and 6 from J, leaving 21 bases between them. The CDR3 bases are TGTGCCAGCAGTTTCGACAGGACCCGTGGGGGCGAGCAGTACTTC. Encoded protein: CASSFDRTRGGEQYF.

The rearrangement joins TRBV4-2 to TRBJ2-1; TRBD1 matches 11 bases. Germline-derived CDR1 and CDR2 are LGHNA and YNFKEQ. Trimming cost V 1 base and J 8 bases; bases outside gene matches: 10. The CDR3 spans 17 residues. For the CDR3, the DNA is TGTGCCAGCAGCCAAGCTCTCGGACAGGGGGCGCAGGATGAGCAGTTCTTC. Translated: CASSQALGQGAQDEQFF.

The chain links TRBV6-5 to TRBJ2-4; the D gene is possibly TRBD2 (7 bases). The CDR3 spans 15 residues. Trimming took 2 bases from V and 4 from J, leaving 12 bases between them. CDR1 is MNHEY and CDR2 is SVGAGI in the germline V gene. The CDR3 loop reads CASSYGRGGKNIQYF. In DNA, the CDR3 is TGTGCCAGCAGTTACGGCAGGGGAGGGAAAAACATTCAGTACTTC.

This clone is a singleton in its sample. The chain employs TRBV9 and TRBJ2-1; no clear D. This CDR3 is built from 14 residues. Germline lookup yields CDR1 SGDLS and CDR2 YYNGEE. V shed 4 bases and J shed 12 bases, with 20 bases lying between them. CDR3 loop: CASSPRLRGFGQFF. The CDR3 DNA reads TGTGCCAGCAGCCCCCGACTCCGAGGTTTTGGGCAGTTCTTC. The full variable domain, with the rest looked up from reference TRBV9 and TRBJ2-1, is DSGVTQTPKHLITATGQRVTLRCSPRSGDLSVYWYQQSLDQGLQFLIQYYNGEERAKGNILERFSAQQFPDLHSELNLSSLELGDSALYFCASSPRLRGFGQFFGPGTRLTVL.

This chain uses TRBV10-3 with TRBJ2-7; 12 bases align to TRBD2. CDR1 and CDR2 from the germline V gene are ENHRY and SYGVKD. The CDR3 spans 16 residues. V shed 1 base, J shed 2 bases, and the junction held 3 bases outside the gene matches. The CDR3 here is CAISEFRLAGAYEQYF. The CDR3 DNA sequence: TGTGCCATCAGTGAGTTTCGACTAGCGGGGGCCTACGAGCAGTACTTC.

V and J are TRBV28 and TRBJ1-2, with D possibly matching TRBD1 (5 bases). Trimming removed 1 base at V and 4 bases at J, with 13 bases between. The CDR3 covers 15 residues. Germline CDR1 MDHEN, CDR2 SYDVKM. This chain's CDR3 is CASSLSLGGSYGYTF. For the CDR3, the DNA is TGTGCCAGCAGTTTATCCCTCGGGGGGTCCTATGGCTACACCTTC.

This clone was found once. The V call is TRBV7-5, the J call TRBJ1-5; the D segment call TRBD1 is taken from the table without a DNA check. TRBV7-5 is a pseudogene segment. The CDR3 sequence is 16 residues long. DNA for the CDR3: TGTGCCAGAAGCCCGGGACAGGACCAAAGCAATCAGCCCCAGCATTTT. Translation: CARSPGQDQSNQPQHF.

The rearrangement joins TRBV19 to TRBJ2-6; D is undetermined. This CDR3 comprises 15 residues. The ends were cut back, 3 bases at V and 2 bases at J, with 8 bases in the middle. Germline V gene lookup returns CDR1 LNHDA and CDR2 SQIVND (reference sequence). The CDR3: CASSMAPTGANVLTF. CDR3 coding DNA: TGTGCCAGTAGTATGGCCCCGACTGGGGCCAACGTCCTGACTTTC.

V usage is TRBV5-4 and J usage is TRBJ1-1; 10 bases fit TRBD1. The V and J ends lost 2 bases and 3 bases, in that order; junction bases with no gene match: 1. The germline V gene has CDR1 SGHNT and CDR2 YYREEE (reference sequence). The CDR3 loop spans 14 amino acids. Written as DNA, the CDR3 is TGTGCCAGCAGCTTCGGACAGGGGGACACTGAAGCTTTCTTT. Protein sequence: CASSFGQGDTEAFF.

In this sample, this clone turned up once. The V gene is TRBV28, the J gene TRBJ2-7; 10 bases map to TRBD2. This CDR3 region has 15 residues. Losses at the gene ends were 6 bases for V and 4 bases for J; bases not matched to a gene: 9. CDR1 and CDR2 from the germline V gene are MDHEN and SYDVKM. CDR3 sequence: CASSPGTSDLYEQYF. The DNA for the CDR3 is TGTGCCAGCAGCCCTGGGACTAGCGACCTTTACGAGCAGTACTTC.

This chain joins TRBV6-5 and TRBJ1-1; TRBD1 is a possible D gene (5 bases). This CDR3 is built from 15 residues. Trimming removed 4 bases at V and 5 bases at J, with 17 bases between. Germline V CDR1 and CDR2: MNHEY, SVGAGI. This CDR3 is CASSSPRGKGTEAFF. The CDR3 bases are TGTGCCAGCAGTTCCCCCCGGGGGAAAGGGACTGAAGCTTTCTTT.

The rearrangement joins TRBV5-1 to TRBJ2-1; TRBD2 aligns across 10 bases. Trimming took 2 bases from V and 6 from J; bases not matched to a gene: 2. This CDR3 comprises 14 residues. Germline V gene sequence: CDR1 SGHRS, CDR2 YFSETQ. CDR3 nucleotide sequence: TGCGCCAGCAGCTTACTAGCGGGATTCAATGAGCAGTTCTTC. Amino acid sequence: CASSLLAGFNEQFF. Drawing the rest from reference TRBV5-1 and TRBJ2-1, the complete variable domain is KAGVTQTPRYLIKTRGQQVTLSCSPISGHRSVSWYQQTPGQGLQFLFEYFSETQRNKGNFPGRFSGRQFSNSRSEMNVSTLELGDSALYLCASSLLAGFNEQFFGPGTRLTVL.

The V and J genes are TRBV9 and TRBJ2-7; 9 positions agree with TRBD2. V shed 0 bases and J 3 bases; nucleotides not matched to a gene: 1. CDR3 length: 14 residues. Germline V lookup: CDR1 SGDLS, CDR2 YYNGEE. CDR3 coding DNA: TGTGCCAGCAGCGTAGGACTAGCGGTCTACGAGCAGTACTTC. Translated: CASSVGLAVYEQYF.

V usage is TRBV27 and J usage is TRBJ2-2; D is undetermined. The germline V and J ends were trimmed by 6 bases and 4 bases, with 12 bases remaining between them. This CDR3 spans 14 amino acids. Per the germline V gene, CDR1 is MNHEY and CDR2 is SMNVEV (reference sequence). The CDR3 nucleotides are TGTGCCAGCAGGGTTCAGTTTGGCACCGGGGAGCTGTTTTTT. Translation gives CASRVQFGTGELFF.

This clone was seen only a few times. The rearrangement links TRBV5-6 to TRBJ2-1; 14 positions match TRBD2. CDR1 and CDR2 from the germline V gene are SGHDT and YYEEEE. J lost 2 bases, V lost 4 bases, and 8 bases had no gene match. The CDR3 runs to 18 residues. CDR3 DNA sequence: TGTGCCAGCAGCACCGGACTAGCGGGAGGAGGACCCTACAATGAGCAGTTCTTC. The encoded protein is CASSTGLAGGGPYNEQFF.

The chain recombines TRBV18 with TRBJ1-1; a weak D match, TRBD1 (5 bases). V gave up 6 bases and J gave up 0 bases, with 17 bases separating them. Germline loops: CDR1 KGHSH, CDR2 LQKENI. CDR3 length: 16 amino acids. The CDR3 region is CASSLHRLDMNTEAFF. The CDR3 nucleotides read TGTGCCAGCTCCCTTCACAGGTTAGACATGAACACTGAAGCTTTCTTT.

This rearrangement joins TRBV2 to TRBJ2-7; 8 nucleotides align to TRBD1. The CDR3 runs 13 residues. Germline loops: CDR1 SNHLY, CDR2 FYNNEI. The V segment lost 4 bases and the J segment 4 bases; nucleotides outside the gene matches: 3. This CDR3 reads CASSGRTGYEQYF. The DNA of the CDR3 is TGTGCCAGCAGTGGGAGGACAGGGTACGAGCAGTACTTC. Filled out from reference TRBV2 and TRBJ2-7, the complete variable domain reads EPEVTQTPSHQVTQMGQEVILRCVPISNHLYFYWYRQILGQKVEFLVSFYNNEISEKSEIFDDQFSVERPDGSNFTLKIRSTKLEDSAMYFCASSGRTGYEQYFGPGTRLTVT.

The V gene is TRBV7-8, the J gene TRBJ2-3; D uncertain. The CDR3 sequence is 16 residues long. Germline values: CDR1 SGHVS, CDR2 FQNEAQ. V was cut by 1 base and J by 0 bases, with 11 bases left in between. The CDR3 nucleotides are TGTGCCAGCAGCTTAGTCCCAGGCCTTAGCACAGATACGCAGTATTTT. This gives the protein CASSLVPGLSTDTQYF.